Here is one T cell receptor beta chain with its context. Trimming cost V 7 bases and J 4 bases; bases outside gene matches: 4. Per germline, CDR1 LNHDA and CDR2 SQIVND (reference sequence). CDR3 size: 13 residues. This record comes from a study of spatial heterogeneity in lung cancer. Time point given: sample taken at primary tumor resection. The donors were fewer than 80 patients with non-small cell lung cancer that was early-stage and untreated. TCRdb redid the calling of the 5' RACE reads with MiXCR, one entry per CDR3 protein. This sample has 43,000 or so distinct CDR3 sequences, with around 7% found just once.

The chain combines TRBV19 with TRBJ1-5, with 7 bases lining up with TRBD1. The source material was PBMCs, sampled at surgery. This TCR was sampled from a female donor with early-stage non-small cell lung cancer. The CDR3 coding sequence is TGTGCCAGTACACGACAGGGTAATCAGCCCCAGCATTTT. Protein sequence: CASTRQGNQPQHF.